The 10 T cell receptor beta chains reported below all come from one sample, sequenced in a study of T cells after yellow fever vaccination. TCRdb ran MiXCR on the 5' RACE reads and lists one entry per CDR3 protein. The data show 96,000 or so distinct CDR3 sequences, over 8% seen once. The sequencing here drew on CD8+ T cells not binding an NS4B(214-222) dextramer, sorted from PBMCs, taken around 14 days after the first yellow fever vaccination. The receptors here all came from a man between 18 and 35 years old who received the YFV17D yellow fever vaccine.

This clonotype was observed many times. CDR3 nucleotide sequence: TGTGCCAGCAGTTCCGGGACAGGCACAGATACGCAGTATTTT. It is translated as CASSSGTGTDTQYF. The chain carries TRBV7-9 and TRBJ2-3; TRBD1 agrees at 7 bases. The length of the CDR3 is 14 residues. The germline V gene encodes CDR1 SEHNR and CDR2 FQNEAQ (reference sequence). The junction had 4 bases not matched to a gene; V was cut back by 6 bases and J by 1 base.

The genes are TRBV20-1 and TRBJ2-1; tentative D call: TRBD2 (6 bases). Trimming cost V 1 base and J 9 bases, with 22 bases left between them. The CDR3 sequence is 16 residues long. Germline V gene lookup returns CDR1 DFQATT and CDR2 SNEGSKA (reference sequence). The CDR3 DNA is TGCAGTGCTAGAGTAGAAGGAGGACTACTTTTGAGTGAGCAGTTCTTC. It is translated as CSARVEGGLLLSEQFF.

This clonotype showed up many times. The J gene is TRBJ1-1, the V gene TRBV7-2; D gene unclear. Germline V gene lookup returns CDR1 SGHTA and CDR2 FQGNSA. This CDR3 spans 15 amino acids. V dropped 5 bases and J dropped 6 bases, with 19 bases sitting between them. CDR3 sequence reads: CASSQSGSASAEAFF. The CDR3 DNA reads TGTGCCAGCAGCCAGTCTGGCTCAGCCTCCGCTGAAGCTTTCTTT.

The chain couples TRBV12-3 or TRBV12-4 to TRBJ1-4; D not certain. The CDR3 length is 12 residues. The V end lost 7 bases, the J end lost 1 base, and 4 bases lay between the germline ends. The CDR3 nucleotides read TGTGCCAGCACCCTAACTAATGAAAAACTGTTTTTT. It translates to CASTLTNEKLFF.

The chain couples TRBV27 to TRBJ2-7, with D possibly called TRBD1 or TRBD2 (5 bases each). Germline CDR1 and CDR2: MNHEY and SMNVEV (reference sequence). V lost 3 bases, J lost 4 bases, and 10 bases lay in between. This CDR3 spans 13 amino acids. The CDR3 here is CASSFGGGYEQYF. For the CDR3, the DNA is TGTGCCAGCAGTTTTGGGGGTGGGTACGAGCAGTACTTC.

The chain joins TRBV10-2 to TRBJ1-2; the D gene is possibly TRBD1 (5 bases). This CDR3 comprises 15 residues. With 6 bases removed from V and 0 bases from J, the gap between germline ends came to 14 bases. Germline CDR1 reads WSHSY; CDR2 reads SAAADI. CDR3 sequence: CASRGLAGPNYGYTF. DNA for the CDR3: TGCGCCAGCAGAGGTCTTGCAGGGCCTAACTATGGCTACACCTTC.

This sequence joins TRBV5-1 and TRBJ2-1, with D unclear. V was pared by 2 bases and J by 7 bases, with 13 bases between. CDR1 is SGHRS, CDR2 YFSETQ, per germline. This CDR3 has 14 amino acids. The CDR3 here is CASSLEGLVNEQFF. As DNA, the CDR3 is TGCGCCAGCAGCTTAGAAGGGTTGGTGAATGAGCAGTTCTTC.

This clonotype was observed many times. The chain couples TRBV12-3 or TRBV12-4 to TRBJ2-7, with D possibly being TRBD1 (5 bases). CDR3 length: 12 amino acids. Trimming took 5 bases from V and 7 from J, leaving 12 bases between them. The CDR3 spells CASSPRVGEQYF. CDR3 coding DNA: TGTGCCAGCAGTCCCAGGGTCGGTGAGCAGTACTTC.

Note on this clonotype: Sequence at one end of the junction differs from germline and may be a read error. The V and J genes are TRBV7-6 and TRBJ1-5; D is uncertain. Germline CDR1 is SGHVS and CDR2 is FNYEAQ. The CDR3 extends over 16 amino acids. Here the CDR3 DNA reads TGTGCCAGCAGCTTAGAACCGCTCAAGGGCAAACAGCCCCAGCATTTT. It yields the protein CASSLEPLKGKQPQHF.

This clonotype was seen more than once but under ten times. The genes are TRBV4-3 and TRBJ1-5; no reliable D call. Germline CDR1 is LGHNA and CDR2 is YSLEER. The length of the CDR3 is 17 residues. V dropped 1 base and J dropped 7 bases, with 20 bases sitting between them. For the CDR3, the DNA is TGCGCCAGCAGCCAAGGCTTTTATACGGACCTGGAGCAGCCCCAGCATTTT. This sequence encodes CASSQGFYTDLEQPQHF.